A selection of T cell receptor beta chains follows, all from one sample in a study of shared clonotypes between healthy human individuals. The data were produced by immunoSEQ multiplex PCR, yet TCRdb's version contains in-frame clones alone and is incomplete. This sample has about 2.3 million clones, with more than 80% found just once. The sample was naive CD4+ T cells from PBMCs. The source is a man younger than 35 in good health. Some clones in this sample may be carry-over from other donors' samples. CDR3s include the opening cysteine and the closing phenylalanine or tryptophan. Fields, in order: V gene, D gene, clone size, J gene, CDR3 protein, CDR3 DNA. D genes are given only for firm matches. Clone size is shown for a subset of rows, as once, few, many or a class of expanded clone.

v_call: TRBV5-6; d_call: TRBD1; clone_size: once; j_call: TRBJ2-5; cdr3_aa: CASSLGTGARETQYF; cdr3_nt: TGTGCCAGCAGCTTGGGGACAGGGGCAAGAGAGACCCAGTACTTC
v_call: TRBV5-1; d_call: TRBD1; clone_size: -; j_call: TRBJ1-1; cdr3_aa: CASSTGTANTEAFF; cdr3_nt: TGCGCCAGCAGCACAGGGACAGCGAACACTGAAGCTTTCTTT
v_call: TRBV2; d_call: -; clone_size: -; j_call: TRBJ1-1; cdr3_aa: CASSLNTEAFF; cdr3_nt: TGTGCCAGCAGTCTGAACACTGAAGCTTTCTTT
v_call: TRBV11-2; d_call: -; clone_size: once; j_call: TRBJ2-1; cdr3_aa: CASSVGGSSTPFF; cdr3_nt: TGTGCCAGCAGTGTAGGGGGGTCTTCCACGCCGTTCTTC
v_call: TRBV6-6; d_call: TRBD1; clone_size: -; j_call: TRBJ1-5; cdr3_aa: CASTSGQVVQPQHF; cdr3_nt: TGTGCCAGCACCTCGGGACAGGTAGTTCAGCCCCAGCATTTT
v_call: TRBV5-1; d_call: -; clone_size: -; j_call: TRBJ2-2; cdr3_aa: CASNREPTGNTGELFF; cdr3_nt: TGCGCCAGCAACCGGGAACCCACAGGGAACACCGGGGAGCTGTTTTTT
v_call: TRBV5-1; d_call: -; clone_size: -; j_call: TRBJ1-1; cdr3_aa: CASSPLGDLNTEAFF; cdr3_nt: TGCGCCAGCAGCCCCCTCGGGGATCTGAACACTGAAGCTTTCTTT
v_call: TRBV5-4; d_call: -; clone_size: -; j_call: TRBJ1-2; cdr3_aa: CASSLRREKFGYTF; cdr3_nt: TGTGCCAGCAGCTTGCGGAGGGAAAAGTTTGGCTACACCTTC
v_call: TRBV7-2; d_call: -; clone_size: -; j_call: TRBJ1-5; cdr3_aa: CASSLEHDQPQHF; cdr3_nt: TGTGCCAGCAGCTTAGAGCATGACCAGCCCCAGCATTTT
v_call: TRBV2; d_call: TRBD1; clone_size: -; j_call: TRBJ2-5; cdr3_aa: CASNPGQGKETQYF; cdr3_nt: TGTGCCAGCAACCCGGGACAGGGGAAAGAGACCCAGTACTTC
v_call: TRBV28; d_call: TRBD1; clone_size: -; j_call: TRBJ2-6; cdr3_aa: CASSPQGRGGANVLTF; cdr3_nt: TGTGCCAGCAGCCCACAGGGGAGAGGAGGGGCCAACGTCCTGACTTTC
v_call: TRBV5-1; d_call: TRBD2; clone_size: -; j_call: TRBJ2-3; cdr3_aa: CASSRWTSGSRSDTQYF; cdr3_nt: TGCGCCAGCAGCCGCTGGACTAGCGGGAGTCGATCAGATACGCAGTATTTT
v_call: TRBV2; d_call: -; clone_size: -; j_call: TRBJ2-2; cdr3_aa: CASGLRGPNTGELFF; cdr3_nt: TGTGCCAGCGGCCTCCGGGGTCCGAACACCGGGGAGCTGTTTTTT
v_call: TRBV19; d_call: -; clone_size: -; j_call: TRBJ1-1; cdr3_aa: CASSIGREMVNTEAFF; cdr3_nt: TGTGCCAGTAGTATAGGGAGGGAGATGGTGAACACTGAAGCTTTCTTT
v_call: TRBV15; d_call: TRBD2; clone_size: -; j_call: TRBJ2-1; cdr3_aa: CATSPGTAVAGYNEQFF; cdr3_nt: TGTGCCACCAGCCCCGGAACTGCGGTAGCGGGATACAATGAGCAGTTCTTC
v_call: TRBV5-6; d_call: -; clone_size: -; j_call: TRBJ2-5; cdr3_aa: CASSLIAGAGLETQYF; cdr3_nt: TGTGCCAGCAGCTTGATTGCGGGTGCTGGACTAGAGACCCAGTACTTC
v_call: TRBV7-8; d_call: -; clone_size: -; j_call: TRBJ1-5; cdr3_aa: CASSRGAPGLNQPQHF; cdr3_nt: TGTGCCAGCAGCAGGGGGGCGCCGGGCCTCAATCAGCCCCAGCATTTT
v_call: TRBV7-9; d_call: -; clone_size: -; j_call: TRBJ2-3; cdr3_aa: CASSLLAGSTDTQYF; cdr3_nt: TGTGCCAGCAGCTTACTAGCTGGGAGCACAGATACGCAGTATTTT
v_call: TRBV11-2; d_call: -; clone_size: -; j_call: TRBJ2-3; cdr3_aa: CASSLGQSTDTQYF; cdr3_nt: TGTGCCAGCAGCTTAGGACAGAGCACAGATACGCAGTATTTT
v_call: TRBV11-2; d_call: TRBD2; clone_size: -; j_call: TRBJ2-1; cdr3_aa: CASSLVGSGRARNEQFF; cdr3_nt: TGTGCCAGCAGCTTAGTGGGTAGCGGGAGGGCCAGGAATGAGCAGTTCTTC
v_call: TRBV5-4; d_call: TRBD2; clone_size: -; j_call: TRBJ2-1; cdr3_aa: CASQAGPLNEQFF; cdr3_nt: TGTGCCAGCCAAGCGGGACCCCTCAATGAGCAGTTCTTC
v_call: TRBV6-1; d_call: TRBD1; clone_size: -; j_call: TRBJ1-5; cdr3_aa: CASRPLRGESEPQHF; cdr3_nt: TGTGCCAGCAGACCCCTCAGGGGGGAATCTGAACCCCAGCATTTT
v_call: TRBV5-8; d_call: -; clone_size: -; j_call: TRBJ2-7; cdr3_aa: CASIRVGEQYF; cdr3_nt: TGTGCCAGCATCAGGGTCGGCGAGCAGTACTTC
v_call: TRBV18; d_call: -; clone_size: -; j_call: TRBJ2-4; cdr3_aa: CASSPPGRGIQYF; cdr3_nt: TGTGCCAGCTCACCACCGGGCAGGGGAATTCAGTACTTC
v_call: TRBV29-1; d_call: TRBD1; clone_size: -; j_call: TRBJ1-1; cdr3_aa: CSVETTGGTEAFF; cdr3_nt: TGCAGCGTTGAAACGACAGGGGGCACTGAAGCTTTCTTT
v_call: TRBV18; d_call: -; clone_size: -; j_call: TRBJ1-1; cdr3_aa: CASSPPPRGYNTEAFF; cdr3_nt: TGTGCCAGCTCACCACCCCCTCGAGGGTATAACACTGAAGCTTTCTTT
v_call: TRBV6-1; d_call: -; clone_size: -; j_call: TRBJ1-5; cdr3_aa: CASSEGASQPQHF; cdr3_nt: TGTGCCAGCAGTGAAGGGGCCTCTCAGCCCCAGCATTTT
v_call: TRBV13; d_call: -; clone_size: once; j_call: TRBJ2-5; cdr3_aa: CASSPPSGIGQETQYF; cdr3_nt: TGTGCCAGCAGCCCACCCTCGGGGATTGGCCAAGAGACCCAGTACTTC
v_call: TRBV5-1; d_call: -; clone_size: once; j_call: TRBJ1-1; cdr3_aa: CASSLTGGNTEAFF; cdr3_nt: TGCGCCAGCAGCTTAACGGGGGGGAACACTGAAGCTTTCTTT
v_call: TRBV9; d_call: -; clone_size: -; j_call: TRBJ2-4; cdr3_aa: CASSDRDWGNIQYF; cdr3_nt: TGTGCCAGCAGCGACCGGGACTGGGGGAACATTCAGTACTTC
v_call: TRBV7-9; d_call: -; clone_size: -; j_call: TRBJ2-3; cdr3_aa: CASSLDMGDTQYF; cdr3_nt: TGTGCCAGCAGCTTAGATATGGGAGATACGCAGTATTTT
v_call: TRBV7-2; d_call: -; clone_size: -; j_call: TRBJ2-3; cdr3_aa: CASGRQSSTDTQYF; cdr3_nt: TGTGCCAGCGGCCGACAGAGTTCCACAGATACGCAGTATTTT
v_call: TRBV7-3; d_call: TRBD1; clone_size: -; j_call: TRBJ2-1; cdr3_aa: CASSLQGDGYNEQFF; cdr3_nt: TGTGCCAGCAGCTTACAGGGGGACGGCTACAATGAGCAGTTCTTC
v_call: TRBV27; d_call: TRBD2; clone_size: once; j_call: TRBJ2-1; cdr3_aa: CASSSFLKRESGEQFF; cdr3_nt: TGTGCCAGCAGTTCCTTTTTAAAGCGGGAATCGGGTGAGCAGTTCTTC
v_call: TRBV6-1; d_call: TRBD2; clone_size: -; j_call: TRBJ2-7; cdr3_aa: CASSESLAGVKEQYF; cdr3_nt: TGTGCCAGCAGTGAATCACTAGCGGGAGTAAAAGAGCAGTACTTC
v_call: TRBV27; d_call: TRBD2; clone_size: -; j_call: TRBJ2-7; cdr3_aa: CASSKLAGGSYEQYF; cdr3_nt: TGTGCCAGCAGTAAATTAGCGGGAGGTAGCTACGAGCAGTACTTC
v_call: TRBV30; d_call: -; clone_size: -; j_call: TRBJ1-1; cdr3_aa: CAWSRGRVRSNTEAFF; cdr3_nt: TGTGCCTGGAGTCGAGGGAGGGTCAGGAGCAACACTGAAGCTTTCTTT
v_call: TRBV5-4; d_call: TRBD1; clone_size: few; j_call: TRBJ2-2; cdr3_aa: CASSSSRDSLTGELFF; cdr3_nt: TGTGCCAGCAGCTCTTCACGGGACAGCCTAACCGGGGAGCTGTTTTTT
v_call: TRBV19; d_call: -; clone_size: -; j_call: TRBJ1-4; cdr3_aa: CASSTRPEKLFF; cdr3_nt: TGTGCCAGTAGTACACGGCCGGAAAAACTGTTTTTT
v_call: TRBV4-3; d_call: -; clone_size: -; j_call: TRBJ1-4; cdr3_aa: CASSQELSEGKLFF; cdr3_nt: TGCGCCAGCAGCCAAGAACTGAGCGAGGGGAAACTGTTTTTT
v_call: TRBV6-1; d_call: -; clone_size: -; j_call: TRBJ2-7; cdr3_aa: CASSTFYEQYF; cdr3_nt: TGTGCCAGCAGTACCTTCTACGAGCAGTACTTC
v_call: TRBV2; d_call: -; clone_size: -; j_call: TRBJ1-1; cdr3_aa: CASIQGHVNTEAFF; cdr3_nt: TGTGCCAGCATTCAGGGACACGTGAACACTGAAGCTTTCTTT
v_call: TRBV2; d_call: -; clone_size: -; j_call: TRBJ1-5; cdr3_aa: CASSEGAQGNQPQHF; cdr3_nt: TGTGCCAGCAGTGAAGGAGCACAGGGAAATCAGCCCCAGCATTTT
v_call: TRBV29-1; d_call: TRBD1; clone_size: -; j_call: TRBJ2-3; cdr3_aa: CSSDRGSDTQYF; cdr3_nt: TGCAGCTCCGACAGGGGATCGGATACGCAGTATTTT
v_call: TRBV7-2; d_call: -; clone_size: -; j_call: TRBJ1-5; cdr3_aa: CASSLVLAGNGNQPQHF; cdr3_nt: TGTGCCAGCAGCTTAGTTTTAGCAGGGAATGGCAATCAGCCCCAGCATTTT
v_call: TRBV27; d_call: TRBD1; clone_size: -; j_call: TRBJ2-1; cdr3_aa: CASRYSTGGRISSYNEQFF; cdr3_nt: TGTGCCAGCAGGTATTCAACAGGGGGGCGTATCAGCTCCTACAATGAGCAGTTCTTC
v_call: TRBV6-1; d_call: TRBD1; clone_size: -; j_call: TRBJ2-1; cdr3_aa: CASSARTGDGSDYNEQFF; cdr3_nt: TGTGCCAGCAGTGCCCGGACAGGGGACGGGTCAGACTACAATGAGCAGTTCTTC
v_call: TRBV6-5; d_call: -; clone_size: -; j_call: TRBJ2-2; cdr3_aa: CASRNNNRETGELFF; cdr3_nt: TGTGCCAGCAGGAACAATAACAGGGAGACCGGGGAGCTGTTTTTT
v_call: TRBV10-3; d_call: TRBD2; clone_size: -; j_call: TRBJ2-3; cdr3_aa: CAIRGTSGTVDTQYF; cdr3_nt: TGTGCCATCCGGGGGACTAGCGGGACGGTAGATACGCAGTATTTT
v_call: TRBV28; d_call: TRBD1; clone_size: -; j_call: TRBJ1-2; cdr3_aa: CASSYAGGVGYGYTF; cdr3_nt: TGTGCCAGCAGTTATGCAGGGGGCGTAGGCTATGGCTACACCTTC
v_call: TRBV5-1; d_call: -; clone_size: -; j_call: TRBJ2-2; cdr3_aa: CASSLDTRIPNTGELFF; cdr3_nt: TGCGCCAGCAGCTTGGACACCAGGATCCCGAACACCGGGGAGCTGTTTTTT
v_call: TRBV5-1; d_call: -; clone_size: -; j_call: TRBJ1-1; cdr3_aa: CASSPREANTEAFF; cdr3_nt: TGCGCCAGCAGCCCCAGGGAGGCGAACACTGAAGCTTTCTTT
v_call: TRBV7-3; d_call: -; clone_size: -; j_call: TRBJ2-2; cdr3_aa: CASSRTSNTGELFF; cdr3_nt: TGTGCCAGCTCCCGGACTTCGAACACCGGGGAGCTGTTTTTT
v_call: TRBV6-5; d_call: TRBD2; clone_size: -; j_call: TRBJ2-3; cdr3_aa: CASSYTSGGTDTQYF; cdr3_nt: TGTGCCAGCAGTTATACCAGCGGGGGCACAGATACGCAGTATTTT
v_call: TRBV7-9; d_call: TRBD2; clone_size: -; j_call: TRBJ2-3; cdr3_aa: CASSLPPSGPRGDTQYF; cdr3_nt: TGTGCCAGCAGCCTCCCCCCTAGCGGCCCTAGAGGGGATACGCAGTATTTT
v_call: TRBV23-1; d_call: -; clone_size: -; j_call: TRBJ2-5; cdr3_aa: CASSYGVWLWVSRRETQYF; cdr3_nt: TGCGCCAGCAGTTACGGGGTGTGGTTGTGGGTATCGCGTCGGGAGACCCAGTACTTC
v_call: TRBV2; d_call: TRBD1; clone_size: once; j_call: TRBJ1-1; cdr3_aa: CASSDQGGNTEAFF; cdr3_nt: TGTGCCAGCAGTGATCAGGGGGGGAACACTGAAGCTTTCTTT
v_call: TRBV5-5; d_call: -; clone_size: once; j_call: TRBJ2-7; cdr3_aa: CASSHRRGTALSYEQYF; cdr3_nt: TGTGCCAGCAGCCATCGGCGGGGAACAGCGCTCTCCTACGAGCAGTACTTC
v_call: TRBV20-1; d_call: -; clone_size: -; j_call: TRBJ2-1; cdr3_aa: CSAKLANEQFF; cdr3_nt: TGCAGTGCCAAACTAGCTAATGAGCAGTTCTTC
v_call: TRBV5-4; d_call: TRBD2; clone_size: -; j_call: TRBJ2-3; cdr3_aa: CASSLGGGPTDTQYF; cdr3_nt: TGTGCCAGCAGCCTGGGGGGGGGACCCACAGATACGCAGTATTTT